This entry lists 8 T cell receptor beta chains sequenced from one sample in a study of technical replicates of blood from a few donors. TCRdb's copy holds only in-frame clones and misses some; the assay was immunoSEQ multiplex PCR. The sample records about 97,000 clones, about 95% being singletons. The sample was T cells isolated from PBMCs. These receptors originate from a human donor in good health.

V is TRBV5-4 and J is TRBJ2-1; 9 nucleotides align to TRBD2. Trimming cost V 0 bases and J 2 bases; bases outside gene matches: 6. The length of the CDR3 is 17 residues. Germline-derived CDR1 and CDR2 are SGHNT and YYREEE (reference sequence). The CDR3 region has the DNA TGTGCCAGCAGCTTGGGGAGCGGGAGGCCTACCTACAATGAGCAGTTCTTC. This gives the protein CASSLGSGRPTYNEQFF.

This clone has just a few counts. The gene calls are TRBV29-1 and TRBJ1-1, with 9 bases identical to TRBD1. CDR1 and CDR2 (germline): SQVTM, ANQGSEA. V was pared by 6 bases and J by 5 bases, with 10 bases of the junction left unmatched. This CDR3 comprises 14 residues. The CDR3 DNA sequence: TGCAGCGTGGAACCGGGACAGGGTTATACTGAAGCTTTCTTT. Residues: CSVEPGQGYTEAFF.

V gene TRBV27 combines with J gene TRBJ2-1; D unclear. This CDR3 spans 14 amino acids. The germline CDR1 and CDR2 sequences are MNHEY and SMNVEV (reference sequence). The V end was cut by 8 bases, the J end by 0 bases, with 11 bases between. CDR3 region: CASRPASSYNEQFF. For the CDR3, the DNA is TGTGCCAGCCGTCCGGCTAGCTCCTACAATGAGCAGTTCTTC.

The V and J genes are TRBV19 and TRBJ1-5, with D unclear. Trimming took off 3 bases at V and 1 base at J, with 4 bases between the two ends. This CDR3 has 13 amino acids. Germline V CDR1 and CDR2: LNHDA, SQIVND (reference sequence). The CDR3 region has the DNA TGTGCCAGTAGTATGGCAAGCAATCAGCCCCAGCATTTT. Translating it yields CASSMASNQPQHF.

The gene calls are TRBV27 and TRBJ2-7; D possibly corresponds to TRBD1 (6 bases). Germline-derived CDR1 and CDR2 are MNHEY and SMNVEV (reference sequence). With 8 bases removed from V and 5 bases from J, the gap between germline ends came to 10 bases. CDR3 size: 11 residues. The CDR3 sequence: CASSQGDEQYF. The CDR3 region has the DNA TGTGCCAGCTCACAGGGAGACGAGCAGTACTTC.

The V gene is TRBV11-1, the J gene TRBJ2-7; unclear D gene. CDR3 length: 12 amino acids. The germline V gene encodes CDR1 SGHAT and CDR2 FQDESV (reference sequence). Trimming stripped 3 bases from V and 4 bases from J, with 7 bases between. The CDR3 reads CASSFPQYEQYF. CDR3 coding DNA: TGTGCCAGCAGCTTCCCCCAGTACGAGCAGTACTTC. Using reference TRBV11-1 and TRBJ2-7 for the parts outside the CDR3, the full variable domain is EAEVAQSPRYKITEKSQAVAFWCDPISGHATLYWYRQILGQGPELLVQFQDESVVDDSQLPKDRFSAERLKGVDSTLKIQPAELGDSAMYLCASSFPQYEQYFGPGTRLTVT.

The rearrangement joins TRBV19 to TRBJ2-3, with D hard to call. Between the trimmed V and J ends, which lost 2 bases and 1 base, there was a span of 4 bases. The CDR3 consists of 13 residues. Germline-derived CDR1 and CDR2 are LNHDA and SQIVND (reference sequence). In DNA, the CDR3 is TGTGCCAGTAGTATACAGGGCACAGATACGCAGTATTTT. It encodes CASSIQGTDTQYF.

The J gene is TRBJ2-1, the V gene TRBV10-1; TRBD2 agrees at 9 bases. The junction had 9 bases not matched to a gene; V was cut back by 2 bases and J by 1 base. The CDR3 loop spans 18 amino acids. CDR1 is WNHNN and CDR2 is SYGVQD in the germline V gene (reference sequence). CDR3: CASSEPAGGPSSYNEQFF. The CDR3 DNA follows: TGCGCCAGCAGTGAGCCGGCGGGAGGGCCAAGTTCCTACAATGAGCAGTTCTTC.